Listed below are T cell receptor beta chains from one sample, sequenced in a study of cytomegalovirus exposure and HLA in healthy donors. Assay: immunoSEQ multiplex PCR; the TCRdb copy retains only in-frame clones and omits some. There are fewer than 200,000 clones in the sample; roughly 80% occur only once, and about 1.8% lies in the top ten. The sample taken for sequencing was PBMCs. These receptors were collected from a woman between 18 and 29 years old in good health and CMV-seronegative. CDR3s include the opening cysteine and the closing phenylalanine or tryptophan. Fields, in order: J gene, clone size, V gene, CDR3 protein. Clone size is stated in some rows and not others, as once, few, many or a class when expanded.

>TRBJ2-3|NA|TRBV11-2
CASRSLGRSTDTQYF
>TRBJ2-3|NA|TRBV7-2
CASSLGGRRPDTQYF
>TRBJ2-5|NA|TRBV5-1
CASSLGDRAQETQYF
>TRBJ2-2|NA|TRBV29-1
CSVGSRQGTNTGELFF
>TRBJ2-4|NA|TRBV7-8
CASSSGLGEDIQYF
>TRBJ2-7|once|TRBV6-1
CASSLSPGLGYEQYF
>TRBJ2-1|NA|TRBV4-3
CASSQEWGLGSGGTYNEQFF
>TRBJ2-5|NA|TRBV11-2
CASSLGGIETQYF
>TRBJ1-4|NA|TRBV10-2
CASSPPGQNEKLFF
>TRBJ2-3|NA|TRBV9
CASSATSGRAPDTQYF
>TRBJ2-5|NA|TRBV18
CASSPPRLAGDKETQYF
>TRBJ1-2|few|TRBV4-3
CASSQDRGQGAGGYTF
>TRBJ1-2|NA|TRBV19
CASSNPGQANYGYTF
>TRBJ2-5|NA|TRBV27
CASSQPGQETQYF
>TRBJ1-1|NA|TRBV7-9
CSSSTVGDTEAFF
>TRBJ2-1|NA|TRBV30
CAWRETVGEQFF
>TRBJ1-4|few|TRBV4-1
CASSQERYRGGEKLFF
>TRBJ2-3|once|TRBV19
CASSPRTSGSADTQYF
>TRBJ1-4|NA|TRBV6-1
CASTRVGGDNEKLFF
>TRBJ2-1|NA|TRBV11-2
CASSSWGDFSYNEQFF
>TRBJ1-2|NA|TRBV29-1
CSVDRVRDSVRVYGYTF
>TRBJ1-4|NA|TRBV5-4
CASSSRGPTNEKLFF
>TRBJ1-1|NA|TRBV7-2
CASSLQDTGLFTEAFF
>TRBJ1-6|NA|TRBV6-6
CASSVRDRANSPLHF
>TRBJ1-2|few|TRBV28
CASRPLQGGFYGYTF
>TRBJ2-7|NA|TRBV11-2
CASSPVIIVQGGSVYEQYF
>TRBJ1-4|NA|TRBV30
CAWSVRRTSTNEKLFF
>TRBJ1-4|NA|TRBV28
CASSLGGEKLFF
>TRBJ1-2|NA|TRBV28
CASSQDRGLRGYTF
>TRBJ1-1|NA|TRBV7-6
CASSQDRVNTEAFF
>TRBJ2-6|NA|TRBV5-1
CASRVATTGANVLTF
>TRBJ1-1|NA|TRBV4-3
CASSQERGGTEAFF
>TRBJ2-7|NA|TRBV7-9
CASSLTTAGYEQYF
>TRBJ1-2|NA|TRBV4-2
CASSQPGGQGAWGYTF
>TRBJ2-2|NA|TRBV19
CASSIISGRDSRTGELFF
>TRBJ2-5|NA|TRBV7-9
CASTTTETQYF
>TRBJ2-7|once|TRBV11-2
CASSLPPREILFHEQYF
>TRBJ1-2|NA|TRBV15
CATSRDWNTGYGYTF
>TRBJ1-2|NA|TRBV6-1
CASSPRVATNYGYTF
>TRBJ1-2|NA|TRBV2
CASSDAGDENGYTF
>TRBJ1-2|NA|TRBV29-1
CSVAEAESGGYTF
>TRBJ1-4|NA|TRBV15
CATSQGVDEKLFF
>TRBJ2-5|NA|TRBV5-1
CASSLQGETQYF
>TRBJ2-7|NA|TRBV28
CASSPAAGGPSGEQYF
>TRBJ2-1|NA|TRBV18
CASSPLIQGRTYNEQFF
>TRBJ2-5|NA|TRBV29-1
CSVEEASERLHF
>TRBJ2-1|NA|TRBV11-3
CASSPWKRETEDEQFF
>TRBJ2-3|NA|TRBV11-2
CASSRWEDTQYF
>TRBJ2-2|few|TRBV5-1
CASTLDGGELFF